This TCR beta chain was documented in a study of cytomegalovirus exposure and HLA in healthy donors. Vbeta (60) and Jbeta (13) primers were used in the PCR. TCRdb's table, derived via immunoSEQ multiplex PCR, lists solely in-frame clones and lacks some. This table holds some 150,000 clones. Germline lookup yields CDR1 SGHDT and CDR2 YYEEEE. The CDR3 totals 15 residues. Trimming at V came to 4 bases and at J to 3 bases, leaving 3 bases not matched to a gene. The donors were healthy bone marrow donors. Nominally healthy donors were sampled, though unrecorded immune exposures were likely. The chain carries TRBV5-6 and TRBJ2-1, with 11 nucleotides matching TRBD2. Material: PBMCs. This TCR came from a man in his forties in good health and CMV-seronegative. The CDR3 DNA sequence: TGTGCCAGCAGCGACACTAGCGGGGGCTACAATGAGCAGTTCTTC. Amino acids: CASSDTSGGYNEQFF.